What follows are 10 T cell receptor beta chains derived from one specimen sequenced in a study of cytomegalovirus exposure and HLA in healthy donors. 13 Jbeta primers and 60 Vbeta primers were used for the PCR. Profiling relied on immunoSEQ multiplex PCR, and the TCRdb table lists in-frame clones only, not all of them. The sample holds 170,000 or so clones; 86% are singletons and the top ten take approximately 2%. Sequencing was performed on PBMCs. The receptor source for this set is a woman under 30 in good health and CMV-seronegative.

This clone has just one count. The chain has TRBV7-8 and TRBJ1-4; D is possibly TRBD1 (6 bases). Germline assignment: CDR1 SGHVS and CDR2 FQNEAQ. The CDR3 is 14 residues long. V was cut by 5 bases and J by 3 bases, with 10 bases left in between. This chain's CDR3 is CASSRTDPNEKLFF. The CDR3 nucleotides are TGTGCCAGCAGCCGGACAGACCCTAATGAAAAACTGTTTTTT.

The chain carries TRBV7-5 and TRBJ2-3; TRBD1 is the table's D call and was not checked against the DNA. TRBV7-5 is a listed pseudogene. This CDR3 spans 18 amino acids. The CDR3, as DNA: TGTGCCAGAAGCTTAGCCCCTGGACAGGCTGCCCTCACAGATACGCAGTATTTT. As protein: CARSLAPGQAALTDTQYF.

This clone turned up a few times. The CDR3 spells CASSPRLATYNEQFF. Here the CDR3 DNA reads TGCGCCAGCAGTCCCAGACTAGCGACCTACAATGAGCAGTTCTTC. The chain employs TRBV5-1 and TRBJ2-1, with 8 bases identical to TRBD2. Germline values: CDR1 SGHRS, CDR2 YFSETQ. Trimming at V came to 5 bases and at J to 2 bases, leaving 6 bases not matched to a gene. The CDR3 spans 15 residues.

The chain uses TRBV27 and TRBJ2-5, with 7 nucleotides matching TRBD2. The CDR3 totals 14 residues. Germline assignment: CDR1 MNHEY and CDR2 SMNVEV (reference sequence). V trimming: 3 bases; J trimming: 4 bases; junction bases outside the gene matches: 5. This CDR3 is CASSLAGAVETQYF. The CDR3 coding sequence is TGTGCCAGCAGTTTGGCGGGAGCGGTAGAGACCCAGTACTTC.

This sequence joins TRBV27 and TRBJ1-2, with TRBD1 as a possible D gene (5 bases). Trimming cost V 2 bases and J 2 bases, with 18 bases left between them. Germline CDR1 and CDR2: MNHEY and SMNVEV (reference sequence). The CDR3 totals 17 residues. The CDR3 is CASSLSFGAASNYGYTF. CDR3 coding DNA: TGTGCCAGCAGTTTAAGTTTTGGGGCGGCCTCCAACTATGGCTACACCTTC.

The J gene is TRBJ1-5, the V gene TRBV21-1. TRBV21-1 is classified as a pseudogene. The CDR3 length is 14 residues. The CDR3 is CASSKTGGHQPQHF. The CDR3, as DNA: TGTGCCAGCAGCAAAACGGGGGGGCATCAGCCCCAGCATTTT.

The chain recombines TRBV7-2 with TRBJ2-3; TRBD2 aligns across 10 bases. The CDR3 length is 16 residues. Losses at the gene ends were 8 bases for V and 8 bases for J; bases not matched to a gene: 16. Germline CDR1 is SGHTA and CDR2 is FQGNSA. CDR3 in amino acids: CASLPQGTAGGSTQYF. The CDR3 nucleotides are TGTGCCAGCCTCCCCCAAGGCACAGCGGGGGGGAGTACGCAGTATTTT.

This clone was seen a handful of times. This chain joins TRBV5-4 and TRBJ1-1; D gene ambiguous. Germline CDR1 is SGHNT and CDR2 is YYREEE (reference sequence). V lost 2 bases and J 7 bases, leaving 6 bases between the germline ends. This CDR3 is built from 11 residues. The CDR3 is CASSFSFEAFF. CDR3 coding DNA: TGTGCCAGCAGCTTTTCTTTTGAAGCTTTCTTT.

This rearrangement joins TRBV10-3 to TRBJ2-1; the D gene is possibly TRBD2 (6 bases). Trimming pared 2 bases from V and 2 bases from J, leaving 7 bases between. The CDR3 sequence is 14 residues long. Germline V CDR1 and CDR2: ENHRY, SYGVKD. The CDR3 protein is CAISERGTYNEQFF. CDR3 nucleotide sequence: TGTGCCATCAGTGAGCGGGGGACCTACAATGAGCAGTTCTTC.

This chain links TRBV28 with TRBJ2-7; 8 positions match TRBD2. V was pared by 5 bases and J by 4 bases, with 7 bases of the junction left unmatched. The germline V gene encodes CDR1 MDHEN and CDR2 SYDVKM. This CDR3 spans 14 amino acids. CDR3 bases: TGTGCCAGCAGTCCCGGGACTAGTTATTACGAGCAGTACTTC. Protein: CASSPGTSYYEQYF.